This TCR beta chain was found in a study of graft-versus-host responses after intestinal transplantation. Whole-study context: Transplant recipients had multivisceral, liver-intestinal, or isolated intestinal grafts. All of the recipients had induction that used anti-thymocyte globulin, then tacrolimus and steroids for around three years.

The CDR3 sequence is 16 residues long. Unmatched junction bases numbered 4, after V lost 0 bases and J lost 4 bases. Germline assignment: CDR1 SGHRS and CDR2 YFSETQ. Some clones are missing from TCRdb's copy, which holds only in-frame ones; the method was immunoSEQ multiplex PCR. The sample yields approximately 58,000 clones, 70% to 90% seen once. The chain joins TRBV5-1 to TRBJ2-1; 10 positions agree with TRBD2. The receptor comes from a human patient who received an intestinal transplant, so some T cells may come from the graft donor. The source material was PBMCs, sampled 26 days after transplant. Here the CDR3 DNA reads TGCGCCAGCAGCTTGGCTGGTAGCGGGGGGTACAATGAGCAGTTCTTC. Residues: CASSLAGSGGYNEQFF.